This T cell receptor (beta chain) originates from a study of control samples from healthy donors and cancer patients (dated by TCRdb to the early 2020s). Libraries were constructed by the immunoSEQ multiplex PCR assay. This immuneACCESS table, as held by TCRdb, lists in-frame sequences with V and J called but not all clones. Of the missing ones, under half trace to an unresolved V gene in checked studies; the others have no known cause. The sample table contains 120,000 to 150,000 clones; only one count was recorded for about 89% of them. In total, the top ten clones hold 4.9% of the sample. The sample holds a few counts of this clone. The target of this receptor is not known. No qualities accompany the bases; no much larger clone lies one base away. For this chain, trimming is 3 bases at the V end and 10 bases at the J end, and the number of junction bases without a gene match is 6. CDR1 and CDR2 are read off the germline V gene as SGDLS and YYNGEE. Its CDR3 holds 14 amino acids, cysteine through phenylalanine. This entry keeps only the CDR3 DNA: 42 bases, framed from base 1.

The sequence was collected from a man aged 25-45 years in good health. Sequencing was carried out using blood. The chain uses TRBV9 and TRBJ1-6, with 8 central nucleotides matching TRBD1. The CDR3 sequence is CASSAGQGGSPLHF. DNA sequence: TGTGCCAGCAGCGCCGGACAGGGTGGATCACCCCTCCACTTT.